The following is a T cell receptor beta chain sequence with its context. Its antigen remains unidentified. The data were produced by immunoSEQ multiplex PCR, yet TCRdb's version contains in-frame clones alone and is incomplete. Of 60,000 to 65,000 clones in the sample, more than 80% are singletons; the top ten hold around 2%. The record originates from a study of OX40 agonist ivuxolimab in advanced cancers. Whole-study results and caveats: On average, CD8+ T cells showed a greater number of expanded clones than CD4+.

This CDR3 is 13 amino acids long. The V end lost 5 bases, the J end lost 5 bases, and 12 bases lay between the germline ends. Germline-derived CDR1 and CDR2 are LGHNA and YNFKEQ. This TCR derives from an adult with an advanced solid tumor such as melanoma, head and neck, liver or kidney cancer. The V gene is TRBV4-2, the J gene TRBJ1-2, with D unresolved. The material was CD4+ or CD8+ T cells sorted from blood, obtained in a trial of the OX40 agonist ivuxolimab. CDR3 in DNA: TGTGCCAGCAGCTCGCCAATGGCTTATGGCTACACCTTC. The encoded protein is CASSSPMAYGYTF.